A selection of T cell receptor beta chains follows, all from one sample in a study of identical twins. TCRdb re-called the 5' RACE reads through MiXCR, storing one row per CDR3 protein. The profile shows approximately 1.8 million distinct CDR3 sequences, around 29% of them singletons. The sequenced material came from cord blood. The receptors shown here come from a newborn girl in good health. Both conserved end residues are part of each CDR3. The D gene is left open where the match is weak. Clone size appears in some rows only: once, few, many, or a class for an expanded clone.

abundance,j_gene,v_gene,d_gene,CDR3aa,CDR3nt
few,TRBJ2-1,TRBV6-6,NA,CASSSPVVGTIYNEQFF,TGTGCCAGCAGTTCTCCAGTGGTTGGCACCATCTACAATGAGCAGTTCTTC
many,TRBJ1-2,TRBV10-3,NA,CAISESTGYGYTF,TGTGCCATCAGTGAGTCGACTGGCTATGGCTACACCTTC
few,TRBJ2-5,TRBV4-1,NA,CASSQGGAQETQYF,TGCGCCAGCAGCCAAGGAGGGGCCCAAGAGACCCAGTACTTC
NA,TRBJ1-6,TRBV6-1,NA,CASAKTGANSPLHF,TGTGCCAGTGCCAAGACAGGCGCGAATTCACCCCTCCACTTT
many,TRBJ2-3,TRBV20-1,NA,CSAREGFTDTQYF,TGCAGTGCTAGAGAGGGATTCACAGATACGCAGTATTTT
few,TRBJ2-5,TRBV28,TRBD2,CASSGIAGSQETQYF,TGTGCCAGCAGCGGTATAGCGGGGTCCCAAGAGACCCAGTACTTC
NA,TRBJ2-3,TRBV9,NA,CASSLAGRHPSDTQYF,TGTGCCAGCAGCCTCGCCGGACGCCATCCCTCAGATACGCAGTATTTT
NA,TRBJ2-3,TRBV29-1,TRBD2,CSVEMGGDTQYF,TGCAGCGTTGAAATGGGGGGGGATACGCAGTATTTT
few,TRBJ1-2,TRBV7-9,NA,CASSFGSTGHGYTF,TGTGCCAGCAGCTTTGGAAGTACTGGGCATGGCTACACCTTC
few,TRBJ2-7,TRBV12-3/TRBV12-4,NA,CACSPLATSSYEQYF,TGTGCCTGCAGTCCCCTAGCGACGAGCTCCTACGAGCAGTACTTC
NA,TRBJ1-1,TRBV5-1,TRBD1,CASETGEILTEAFF,TGCGCCAGCGAGACAGGGGAGATACTCACTGAAGCTTTCTTT
NA,TRBJ1-2,TRBV27,NA,CASSLSPQRYYGYTF,TGTGCCAGCAGTTTATCTCCCCAGCGATACTATGGCTACACCTTC